Sequencing of this T cell receptor (beta chain) was carried out in a study of PD-1 blockade in classical Hodgkin lymphoma. Study-wide results and caveats: CD4+ TCR diversity, unlike CD8+, climbed significantly by C4D1. Some patients started nivolumab under 1 year after ASCT, and they were excluded. Baseline TCR diversity was reportedly lower in newly diagnosed patients than in healthy donors. It was reported as lower still in relapsed/refractory patients.

Each and every patient relapsed after autologous stem cell transplantation, and patients got differing brentuximab vedotin exposure. Libraries were prepared by immunoSEQ multiplex PCR; TCRdb keeps only in-frame clonotypes and omits some of them. Of 90,000 to 100,000 clones in the sample, 89% were seen once. As concerns this clone: Antigen specificity is unknown.

Sequencing used peripheral blood mononuclear cells (PBMCs), obtained before the second cycle of nivolumab. The receptor was isolated from a human donor with classical Hodgkin lymphoma.

CDR3 amino acids: CAISDGGRVETQYF. CDR3 in DNA: TGTGCCATCAGTGATGGAGGGCGCGTTGAGACCCAGTACTTC. This chain joins TRBV10-3 and TRBJ2-5; possibly TRBD2 for D (6 bases). Trimming took off 3 bases at V and 5 bases at J, with 13 bases between the two ends. The CDR3 contains 14 residues. Germline V gene lookup returns CDR1 ENHRY and CDR2 SYGVKD.